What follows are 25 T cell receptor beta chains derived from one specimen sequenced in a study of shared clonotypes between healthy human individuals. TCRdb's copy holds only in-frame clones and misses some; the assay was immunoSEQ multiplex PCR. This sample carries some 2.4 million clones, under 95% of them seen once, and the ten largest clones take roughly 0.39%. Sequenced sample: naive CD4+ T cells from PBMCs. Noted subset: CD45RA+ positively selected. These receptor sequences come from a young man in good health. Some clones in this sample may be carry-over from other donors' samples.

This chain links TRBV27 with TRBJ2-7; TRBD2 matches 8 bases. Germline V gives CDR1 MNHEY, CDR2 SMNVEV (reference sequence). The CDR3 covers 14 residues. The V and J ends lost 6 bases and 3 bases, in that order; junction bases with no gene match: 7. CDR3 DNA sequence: TGTGCCAGCAGCCAGGATAGCGGGATCTACGAGCAGTACTTC. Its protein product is CASSQDSGIYEQYF.

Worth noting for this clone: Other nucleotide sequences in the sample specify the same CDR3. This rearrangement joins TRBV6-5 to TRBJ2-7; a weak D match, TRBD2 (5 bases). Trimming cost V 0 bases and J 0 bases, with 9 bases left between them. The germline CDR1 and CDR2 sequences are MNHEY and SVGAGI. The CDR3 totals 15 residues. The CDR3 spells CASSYSGVSSYEQYF. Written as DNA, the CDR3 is TGTGCCAGCAGTTACTCCGGGGTAAGCTCCTACGAGCAGTACTTC.

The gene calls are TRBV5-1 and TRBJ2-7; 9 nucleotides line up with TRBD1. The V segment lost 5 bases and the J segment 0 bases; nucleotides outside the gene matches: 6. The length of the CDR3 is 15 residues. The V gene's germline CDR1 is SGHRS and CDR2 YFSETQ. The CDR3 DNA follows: TGCGCCAGCAGTTTTGGGGGACAGGGCTCCTACGAGCAGTACTTC. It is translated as CASSFGGQGSYEQYF.

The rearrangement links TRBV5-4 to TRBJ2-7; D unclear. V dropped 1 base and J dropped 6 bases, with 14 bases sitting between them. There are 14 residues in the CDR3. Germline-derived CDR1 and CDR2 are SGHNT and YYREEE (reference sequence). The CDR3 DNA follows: TGTGCCAGCAGCTTGAGTGGGATCATCTCCGAGCAGTACTTC. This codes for CASSLSGIISEQYF.

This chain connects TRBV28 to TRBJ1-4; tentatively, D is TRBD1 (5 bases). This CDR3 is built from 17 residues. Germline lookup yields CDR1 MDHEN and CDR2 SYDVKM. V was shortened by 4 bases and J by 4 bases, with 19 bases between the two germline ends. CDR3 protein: CASSSDVFRGVNEKLFF. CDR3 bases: TGTGCCAGCAGTTCCGACGTGTTTAGGGGCGTTAATGAAAAACTGTTTTTT.

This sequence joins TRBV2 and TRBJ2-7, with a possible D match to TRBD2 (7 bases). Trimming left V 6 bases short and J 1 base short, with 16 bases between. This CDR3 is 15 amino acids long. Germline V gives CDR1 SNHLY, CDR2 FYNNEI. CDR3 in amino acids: CASRGRGVFSYEQYF. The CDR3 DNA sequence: TGTGCCAGCAGGGGGAGGGGGGTCTTTTCCTACGAGCAGTACTTC.

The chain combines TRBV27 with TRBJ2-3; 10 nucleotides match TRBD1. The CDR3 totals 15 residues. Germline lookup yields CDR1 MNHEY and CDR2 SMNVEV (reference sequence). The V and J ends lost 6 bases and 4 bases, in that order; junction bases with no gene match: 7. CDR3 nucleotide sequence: TGTGCCAGCAGCTCCCCGGACAGGGGGTCAGATACGCAGTATTTT. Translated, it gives CASSSPDRGSDTQYF.

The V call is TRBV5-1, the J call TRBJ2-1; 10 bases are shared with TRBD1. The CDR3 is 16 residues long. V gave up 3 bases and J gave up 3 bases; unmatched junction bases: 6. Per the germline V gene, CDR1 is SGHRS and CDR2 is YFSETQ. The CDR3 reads CASSSGQGIGYNEQFF. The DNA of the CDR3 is TGCGCCAGCAGCTCGGGACAGGGGATAGGCTACAATGAGCAGTTCTTC.

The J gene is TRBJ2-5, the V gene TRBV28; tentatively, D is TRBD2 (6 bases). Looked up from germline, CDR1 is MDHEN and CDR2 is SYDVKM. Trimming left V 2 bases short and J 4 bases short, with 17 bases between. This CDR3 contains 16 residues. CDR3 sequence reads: CASSLPALAPSETQYF. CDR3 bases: TGTGCCAGCAGTTTACCCGCTCTAGCGCCTTCAGAGACCCAGTACTTC. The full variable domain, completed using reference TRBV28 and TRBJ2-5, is DVKVTQSSRYLVKRTGEKVFLECVQDMDHENMFWYRQDPGLGLRLIYFSYDVKMKEKGDIPEGYSVSREKKERFSLILESASTNQTSMYLCASSLPALAPSETQYFGPGTRLLVL.

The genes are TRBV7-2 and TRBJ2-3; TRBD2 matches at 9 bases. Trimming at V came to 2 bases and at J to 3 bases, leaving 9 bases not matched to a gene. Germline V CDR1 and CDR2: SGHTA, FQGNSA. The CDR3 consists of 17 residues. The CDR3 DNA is TGTGCCAGCAGCTTAAGTGGTAGCGGGAGAGGGACAGATACGCAGTATTTT. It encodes CASSLSGSGRGTDTQYF.

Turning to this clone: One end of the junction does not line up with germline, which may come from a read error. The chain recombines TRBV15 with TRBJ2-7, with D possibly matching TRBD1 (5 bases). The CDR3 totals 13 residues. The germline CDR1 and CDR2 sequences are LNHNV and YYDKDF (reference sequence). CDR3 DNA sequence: TGTGCCACCAGCAGACAGTCGACAGCTACCCCGTTTTTC. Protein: CATSRQSTATPFF.

CDR3 DNA sequence: TGTGCTAGTGGTTTCGGGACAGGTGAGGGAGAGACCCAGTACTTC. It encodes CASGFGTGEGETQYF. V and J are TRBV12-5 and TRBJ2-5, with 8 nucleotides matching TRBD1. Unmatched junction bases numbered 7, after V lost 3 bases and J lost 4 bases. This CDR3 contains 15 residues. In germline, CDR1 is LGHNT, CDR2 FRNRAP.

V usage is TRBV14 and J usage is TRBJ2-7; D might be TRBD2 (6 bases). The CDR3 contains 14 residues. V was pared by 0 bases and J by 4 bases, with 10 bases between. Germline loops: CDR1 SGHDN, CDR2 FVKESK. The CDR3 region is CASSQDYGSYEQYF. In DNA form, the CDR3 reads TGTGCCAGCAGCCAAGATTACGGGAGTTACGAGCAGTACTTC.

CDR3 in DNA: TGTGCCGGAACTTCAGGGCACCTGGACTATGGCTACACCTTC. Its translation: CAGTSGHLDYGYTF. V is TRBV6-1 and J is TRBJ1-2; D might be TRBD1 (5 bases). Germline V gene lookup returns CDR1 MNHNS and CDR2 SASEGT. The V end lost 11 bases, the J end lost 3 bases, and 19 bases lay between the germline ends. The length of the CDR3 is 14 residues.

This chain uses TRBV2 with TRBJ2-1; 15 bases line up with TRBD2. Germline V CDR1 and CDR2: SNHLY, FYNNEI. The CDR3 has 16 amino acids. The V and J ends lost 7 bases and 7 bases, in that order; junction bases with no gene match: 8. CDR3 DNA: TGTGCCAGCATTAGGACTAGCGGGAGGGTTGGAAATGAGCAGTTCTTC. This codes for CASIRTSGRVGNEQFF. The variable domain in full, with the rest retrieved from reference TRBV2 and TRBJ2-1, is EPEVTQTPSHQVTQMGQEVILRCVPISNHLYFYWYRQILGQKVEFLVSFYNNEISEKSEIFDDQFSVERPDGSNFTLKIRSTKLEDSAMYFCASIRTSGRVGNEQFFGPGTRLTVL.

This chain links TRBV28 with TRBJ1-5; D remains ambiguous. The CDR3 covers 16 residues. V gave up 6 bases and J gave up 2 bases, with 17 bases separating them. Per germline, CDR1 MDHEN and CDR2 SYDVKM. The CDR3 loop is CASRTVGTRGNQPQHF. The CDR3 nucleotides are TGTGCCAGCAGAACCGTAGGAACACGGGGCAATCAGCCCCAGCATTTT.

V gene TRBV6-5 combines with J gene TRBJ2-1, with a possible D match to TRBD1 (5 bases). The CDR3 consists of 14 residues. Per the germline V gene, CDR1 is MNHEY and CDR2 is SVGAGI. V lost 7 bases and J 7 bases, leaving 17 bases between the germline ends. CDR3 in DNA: TGTGCCAGCAAACCAGAAGGGGCGAATAATGAGCAGTTCTTC. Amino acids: CASKPEGANNEQFF.

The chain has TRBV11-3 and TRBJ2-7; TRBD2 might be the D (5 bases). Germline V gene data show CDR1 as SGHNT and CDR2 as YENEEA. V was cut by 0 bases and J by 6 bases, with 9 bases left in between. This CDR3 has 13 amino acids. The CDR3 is CASSLEYSGEQYF. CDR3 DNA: TGTGCCAGCAGCTTAGAGTACAGCGGCGAGCAGTACTTC.

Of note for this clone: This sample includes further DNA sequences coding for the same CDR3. In DNA form, the CDR3 reads TGTGCCAGCTCACAGGGACAGGGTTCGACCGGGGAGCTGTTTTTT. It specifies CASSQGQGSTGELFF. The V gene is TRBV18, the J gene TRBJ2-2; TRBD1 matches at 9 bases. Germline values: CDR1 KGHSH, CDR2 LQKENI. The CDR3 totals 15 residues. V dropped 4 bases and J dropped 5; count of bases not matched to a gene: 5.

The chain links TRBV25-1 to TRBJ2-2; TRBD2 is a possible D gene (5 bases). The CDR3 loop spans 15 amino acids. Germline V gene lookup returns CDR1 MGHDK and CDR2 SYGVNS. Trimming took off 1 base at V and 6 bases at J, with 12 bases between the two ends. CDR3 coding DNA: TGTGCCAGCAGTGAATCACCAAACGGGGCCGGGGAGCTGTTTTTT. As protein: CASSESPNGAGELFF.

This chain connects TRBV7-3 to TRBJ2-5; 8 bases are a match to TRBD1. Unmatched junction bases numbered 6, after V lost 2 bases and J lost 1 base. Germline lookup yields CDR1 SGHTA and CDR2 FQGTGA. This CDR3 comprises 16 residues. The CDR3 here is CASSLSDRVGQETQYF. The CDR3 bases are TGTGCCAGCAGCTTATCGGACAGGGTGGGCCAAGAGACCCAGTACTTC.

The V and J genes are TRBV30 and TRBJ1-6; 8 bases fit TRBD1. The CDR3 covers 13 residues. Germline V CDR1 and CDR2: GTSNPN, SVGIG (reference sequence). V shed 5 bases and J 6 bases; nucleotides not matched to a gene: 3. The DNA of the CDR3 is TGTGCCTGGGGGGACAGGCTTAATTCACCCCTCCACTTT. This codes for CAWGDRLNSPLHF.

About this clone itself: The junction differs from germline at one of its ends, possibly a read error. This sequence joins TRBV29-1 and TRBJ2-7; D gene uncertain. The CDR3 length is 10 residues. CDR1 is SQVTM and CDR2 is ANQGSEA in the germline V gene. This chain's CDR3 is CSVESPPQHF. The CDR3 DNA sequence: TGCAGCGTTGAGTCGCCCCCACAGCACTTC.

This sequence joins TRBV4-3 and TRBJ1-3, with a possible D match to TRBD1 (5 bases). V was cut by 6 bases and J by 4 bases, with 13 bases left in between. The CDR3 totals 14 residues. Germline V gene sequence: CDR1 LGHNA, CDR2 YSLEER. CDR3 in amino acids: CASSLRRGGNTIYF. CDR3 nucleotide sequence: TGCGCCAGCAGTCTCCGGCGGGGGGGAAACACCATATATTTT.

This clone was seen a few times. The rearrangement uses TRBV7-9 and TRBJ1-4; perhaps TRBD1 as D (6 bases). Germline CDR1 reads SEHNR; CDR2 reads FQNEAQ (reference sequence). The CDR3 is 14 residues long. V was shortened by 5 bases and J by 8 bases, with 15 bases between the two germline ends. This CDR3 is CASSRDILEEKLFF. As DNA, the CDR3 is TGTGCCAGCAGCAGGGACATCCTAGAAGAAAAACTGTTTTTT.